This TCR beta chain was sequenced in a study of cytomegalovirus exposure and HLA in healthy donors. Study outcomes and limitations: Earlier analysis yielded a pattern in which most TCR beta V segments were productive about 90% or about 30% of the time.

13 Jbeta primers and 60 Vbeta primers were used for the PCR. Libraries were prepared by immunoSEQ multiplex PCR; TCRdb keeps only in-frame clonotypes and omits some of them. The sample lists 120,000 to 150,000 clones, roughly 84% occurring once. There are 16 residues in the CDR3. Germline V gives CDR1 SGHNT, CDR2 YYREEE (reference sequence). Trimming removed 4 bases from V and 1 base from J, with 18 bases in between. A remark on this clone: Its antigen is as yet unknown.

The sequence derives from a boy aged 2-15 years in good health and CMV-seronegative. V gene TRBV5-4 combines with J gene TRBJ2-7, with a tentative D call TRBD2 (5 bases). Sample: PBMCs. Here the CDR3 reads CASSPSRRAASYEQYF. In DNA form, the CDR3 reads TGTGCCAGCAGCCCCTCCAGGCGGGCGGCTTCCTACGAGCAGTACTTC.